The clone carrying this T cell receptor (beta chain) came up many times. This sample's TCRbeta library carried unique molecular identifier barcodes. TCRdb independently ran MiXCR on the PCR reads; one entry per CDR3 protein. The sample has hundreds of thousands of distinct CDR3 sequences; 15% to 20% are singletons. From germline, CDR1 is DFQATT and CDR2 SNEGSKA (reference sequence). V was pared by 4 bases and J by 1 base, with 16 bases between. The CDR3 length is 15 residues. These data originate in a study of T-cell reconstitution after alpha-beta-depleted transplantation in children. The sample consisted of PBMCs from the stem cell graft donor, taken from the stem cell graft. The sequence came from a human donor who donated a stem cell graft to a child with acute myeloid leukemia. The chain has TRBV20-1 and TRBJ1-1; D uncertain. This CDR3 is CSAITLPTGNTEAFF. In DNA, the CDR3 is TGCAGTGCTATAACGTTGCCGACGGGGAACACTGAAGCTTTCTTT.